The present T cell receptor (beta chain) was sequenced within a study of cytomegalovirus exposure and HLA in healthy donors. Study observations and caveats: The productive fraction for most TCR beta V segments was about 90% or about 30% in an earlier analysis. More clonal expansion characterized HLA-associated TCR beta chains than equally common others in a later analysis. Near-uniform donor sequencing depth was presumed by presence/absence analyses.

The V end lost 7 bases, the J end lost 7 bases, and 23 bases lay between the germline ends. Germline assignment: CDR1 SGHRS and CDR2 YFSETQ. This CDR3 region has 15 residues. Primers for the PCR totalled 60 Vbeta and 13 Jbeta. Here immunoSEQ multiplex PCR was the method, and the copy in TCRdb shows in-frame clones only, minus some. The sample carries some 110,000 clones, 60% to 85% recorded once. As concerns this clone: The target antigen is unknown.

Sequenced material: PBMCs. The chain has TRBV5-1 and TRBJ1-1; D remains unclear. This TCR was sampled from a man over 45 in good health and CMV-seropositive. CDR3 DNA: TGCGCCAGCCGGGTTCGGGCGGCGACTACCTATGAAGCTTTCTTT. Protein: CASRVRAATTYEAFF.